These 13 T cell receptor beta chains were all obtained from the same sample, sequenced in a study of Ad26.COV2.S vaccination and SARS-CoV-2 variants. Treatment noted: about 20 received Ad26.COV2.S at low or high dose, single or two shots; about 5 received placebo; per-sample allocation not given. Repertoires come from day 63 after the first vaccine or placebo injection. Produced via immunoSEQ multiplex PCR; TCRdb's table is partial and in-frame only. The sample contains about 400,000 clones, about nine tenths of which appear only once. The specimen comprised peripheral blood, sampled in a trial of Ad26.COV2.S vaccine versus placebo. Receptor source: a person aged 18-60 years who received the Ad26.COV2.S COVID-19 vaccine or a placebo.

This chain connects TRBV10-2 to TRBJ1-3; D not certain. From germline, CDR1 is WSHSY and CDR2 SAAADI. CDR3 length: 13 residues. Trimming shortened V by 0 bases and J by 8 bases, and 8 bases separated the two germline ends. CDR3 protein: CASSESRSDTIYF. DNA of the CDR3: TGCGCCAGCAGTGAGTCGAGATCAGACACCATATATTTT.

As to this clone: Additional DNA sequences in this sample encode the identical CDR3. V usage is TRBV7-8 and J usage is TRBJ2-5; maybe TRBD1 (5 bases). Deletions cut 0 bases from V and 4 bases from J, with 6 bases between. The CDR3 totals 13 residues. Germline V lookup: CDR1 SGHVS, CDR2 FQNEAQ. CDR3 in DNA: TGTGCCAGCAGCTTAGCAGGGGCAGAGACCCAGTACTTC. Its translation is CASSLAGAETQYF.

This chain uses TRBV9 with TRBJ1-4, with D unresolved. Trimming pared 0 bases from V and 8 bases from J, leaving 14 bases between. The germline CDR1 and CDR2 sequences are SGDLS and YYNGEE. CDR3 size: 15 residues. The CDR3 protein is CASSVGGTSREKLFF. CDR3 nucleotide sequence: TGTGCCAGCAGCGTAGGAGGCACGTCTCGGGAAAAACTGTTTTTT. The whole variable domain, remainder taken from reference TRBV9 and TRBJ1-4, is DSGVTQTPKHLITATGQRVTLRCSPRSGDLSVYWYQQSLDQGLQFLIQYYNGEERAKGNILERFSAQQFPDLHSELNLSSLELGDSALYFCASSVGGTSREKLFFGSGTQLSVL.

V and J are TRBV3-1 (or the pseudogene TRBV3-2) and TRBJ2-1; a possible D gene is TRBD2 (6 bases). V was shortened by 3 bases and J by 6 bases, with 18 bases between the two germline ends. The CDR3 covers 16 residues. Germline assignment: CDR1 LGHDT and CDR2 YNNKEL (reference sequence). Here the CDR3 DNA reads TGTGCCAGCAGCCAGGAGCCGGTGGGGGGTCCCAATGAGCAGTTCTTC. Amino acids: CASSQEPVGGPNEQFF.

The chain has TRBV24-1 and TRBJ2-2, with a possible D match to TRBD2 (6 bases). The CDR3 extends over 17 amino acids. Trimming removed 1 base from V and 3 bases from J, with 14 bases in between. Germline V gene sequence: CDR1 KGHDR, CDR2 SFDVKD. DNA of the CDR3: TGTGCCACCAGTGATTTAGGAGGGCCATCAGACACCGGGGAGCTGTTTTTT. Translation: CATSDLGGPSDTGELFF.

V gene TRBV19 combines with J gene TRBJ2-3, with 7 positions matching TRBD1. Germline trimming cut 5 bases from V and 2 bases from J; bases unmatched to any gene: 4. The CDR3 contains 14 residues. The germline gives CDR1 LNHDA, CDR2 SQIVND (reference sequence). The CDR3: CASSVDRDTDTQYF. The CDR3 region has the DNA TGTGCCAGTAGTGTTGACAGGGACACAGATACGCAGTATTTT.

This clone was recorded only once. The chain uses TRBV5-4 and TRBJ2-2; TRBD2 aligns across 12 bases. The CDR3 has 17 residues. The trim removed 1 base at V and 6 bases at J, leaving 7 bases unmatched. CDR1 SGHNT and CDR2 YYREEE come from the germline V gene (reference sequence). The CDR3 bases are TGTGCCAGCAGCTTGCCTAGCGGGAGGGCCGCAGCCGGGGAGCTGTTTTTT. Translating it yields CASSLPSGRAAAGELFF.

The V call is TRBV6-5, the J call TRBJ2-7, with 7 positions matching TRBD2. Germline V CDR1 and CDR2: MNHEY, SVGAGI. The CDR3 runs 14 residues. V was clipped by 5 bases and J by 4 bases; unmatched bases: 8. The DNA for the CDR3 is TGTGCCAGCAGTCAGGGACTACCAATATACGAGCAGTACTTC. It yields the protein CASSQGLPIYEQYF.

The chain uses TRBV3-1 (or the pseudogene TRBV3-2) and TRBJ2-5; D gene ambiguous. The CDR3 runs 14 residues. Trimming stripped 7 bases from V and 3 bases from J, with 15 bases between. Germline CDR1 is LGHDT and CDR2 is YNNKEL (reference sequence). The CDR3 sequence is CASTMLQSEETQYF. CDR3 bases: TGTGCCAGCACTATGTTACAGAGCGAAGAGACCCAGTACTTC.

This clone was found once. The rearrangement links TRBV3-1 (or the pseudogene TRBV3-2) to TRBJ2-5, with 7 nucleotides matching TRBD2. The CDR3 sequence is 16 residues long. J lost 0 bases, V lost 1 base, and 5 bases had no gene match. CDR1 and CDR2 (germline): LGHDT, YNNKEL (reference sequence). Here the CDR3 reads CASSQGTRAYQETQYF. As DNA, the CDR3 is TGTGCCAGCAGCCAAGGGACTAGGGCGTACCAAGAGACCCAGTACTTC.

The gene calls are TRBV9 and TRBJ2-1; tentative D call: TRBD2 (6 bases). Germline V gene sequence: CDR1 SGDLS, CDR2 YYNGEE. CDR3 length equals 18 residues. Trimming stripped 7 bases from V and 0 bases from J, with 23 bases between. The CDR3 protein is CASAGRLAPRSSYNEQFF. CDR3 in DNA: TGTGCCAGCGCAGGCCGGCTAGCGCCTAGGAGCTCCTACAATGAGCAGTTCTTC.

Of note for this clone: This CDR3 is also generated by other DNA sequences in the sample. The V call is TRBV10-3, the J call TRBJ2-5; D is perhaps TRBD2 (6 bases). This CDR3 comprises 13 residues. The V end was cut by 0 bases, the J end by 5 bases, with 7 bases between. CDR1 ENHRY and CDR2 SYGVKD come from the germline V gene. As DNA, the CDR3 is TGTGCCATCAGTGAGTCAGCGGGTGAGACCCAGTACTTC. Residues: CAISESAGETQYF.

This chain connects TRBV20-1 to TRBJ2-1, with D possibly being TRBD1 or TRBD2 (5 bases each). V was clipped by 3 bases and J by 7 bases, with 19 bases between them. Per the germline V gene, CDR1 is DFQATT and CDR2 is SNEGSKA (reference sequence). This CDR3 comprises 15 residues. In DNA, the CDR3 is TGCAGTGCTAGTGGCACGAGGGGCTCTGCGAATGAGCAGTTCTTC. It encodes CSASGTRGSANEQFF.